This record covers a single TCR beta chain. Its antigen remains unidentified. The entry originates in a study of shared clonotypes between healthy human individuals. The wider study: A donor's plate count was three for CD4 naive and three for CD4 memory; CD8 naive had two and CD8 memory one.

Across several immunoSEQ plates, the genomic DNA of each subset was split evenly. The protocol was immunoSEQ multiplex PCR, while the TCRdb copy is restricted to in-frame clones and leaves out a portion. The sample includes 100,000 or so clones, about 63% of them seen just once. Among the donors, all were Caucasian adults who lived in Nashville, Tennessee. Findings of the study overall: Naive subsets typically showed greater estimated richness than memory subsets.

CDR1 SGHAT and CDR2 FQNNGV come from the germline V gene. With 5 bases removed from V and 2 bases from J, the gap between germline ends came to 7 bases. The CDR3 consists of 13 residues. The V call is TRBV11-2, the J call TRBJ1-5; D gene unclear. The specimen was memory CD8+ T cells sorted from blood. As for subset: CD45RO+ cells pooled with CCR7-negative TemRA cells. This clonotype was sampled from a woman in her 30s in good health. Here the CDR3 DNA reads TGTGCCAGCAGCGTGGACGGCAATCAGCCCCAGCATTTT. This translates into CASSVDGNQPQHF.